This entry lists 15 T cell receptor beta chains sequenced from one sample in a study of cytomegalovirus exposure and HLA in healthy donors. The PCR ran on 60 Vbeta and 13 Jbeta primers. The table came from immunoSEQ multiplex PCR; TCRdb's copy has only in-frame clones and leaves some out. The sample totals approximately 58,000 clones; its top ten clones hold more than 9.5%. Sequencing was done on a sample of PBMCs. The receptor set was obtained from a woman aged 45-65 years in good health and CMV-seropositive.

The gene calls are TRBV6-6 and TRBJ2-7, with no clear D. The V end lost 6 bases, the J end lost 5 bases, and 11 bases lay between the germline ends. Germline loops: CDR1 MNHNY, CDR2 SVGAGI (reference sequence). There are 12 residues in the CDR3. CDR3 sequence reads: CASSPSSDEQYF. In DNA form, the CDR3 reads TGTGCCAGCAGCCCAAGCTCGGACGAGCAGTACTTC.

The chain uses TRBV7-6 and TRBJ2-7, with TRBD2 matching 7 bases. This CDR3 region has 15 residues. CDR1 SGHVS and CDR2 FNYEAQ come from the germline V gene. V trimming: 1 base; J trimming: 3 bases; junction bases outside the gene matches: 6. CDR3 protein: CASSLESGALYEQYF. In DNA form, the CDR3 reads TGTGCCAGCAGCTTAGAGAGCGGGGCCCTCTACGAGCAGTACTTC.

This sequence joins TRBV5-1 and TRBJ2-1; 7 positions match TRBD2. The CDR3 covers 15 residues. Germline lookup yields CDR1 SGHRS and CDR2 YFSETQ. V gave up 9 bases and J gave up 2 bases; unmatched junction bases: 11. The CDR3 region has the DNA TGCGCCACTCAACGGGCTAGCGGTGCCTACAATGAGCAGTTCTTC. Residues: CATQRASGAYNEQFF.

The chain has TRBV2 and TRBJ1-1; the D gene is possibly TRBD1 (5 bases). This CDR3 is built from 15 residues. Germline V lookup: CDR1 SNHLY, CDR2 FYNNEI. Trimming shortened V by 6 bases and J by 5 bases, and 19 bases separated the two germline ends. CDR3 protein: CASRGAFGGITEAFF. In DNA form, the CDR3 reads TGTGCCAGCAGAGGGGCCTTTGGGGGGATTACTGAAGCTTTCTTT.

The chain is built from TRBV14 and TRBJ1-1; D is ambiguous. The CDR3 is made up of 14 amino acids. Trimming took off 4 bases at V and 5 bases at J, with 14 bases between the two ends. CDR1 SGHDN and CDR2 FVKESK come from the germline V gene. The CDR3 sequence: CASSPHYRGTEAFF. CDR3 nucleotide sequence: TGTGCCAGCAGCCCACATTACCGCGGGACTGAAGCTTTCTTT.

This chain connects TRBV29-1 to TRBJ2-5; 7 bases agree with TRBD2. The CDR3 runs to 13 residues. Losses at the gene ends were 3 bases for V and 1 base for J; bases not matched to a gene: 2. Per germline, CDR1 SQVTM and CDR2 ANQGSEA. DNA for the CDR3: TGCAGCGTTGAGACTAGCTCCCAAGAGACCCAGTACTTC. Protein: CSVETSSQETQYF.

The CDR3: CASSETGGLATEAFF. CDR3 coding DNA: TGTGCCAGCAGTGAAACAGGGGGCCTGGCCACTGAAGCTTTCTTT. The J gene is TRBJ1-1, the V gene TRBV6-1; 9 bases align to TRBD1. This CDR3 has 15 amino acids. V lost 2 bases and J lost 4; bases outside the gene matches: 5. Germline CDR1 is MNHNS and CDR2 is SASEGT.

The rearrangement joins TRBV19 to TRBJ1-1, with 7 nucleotides matching TRBD1. V gave up 3 bases and J gave up 1 base; unmatched junction bases: 2. Germline V CDR1 and CDR2: LNHDA, SQIVND (reference sequence). CDR3 length equals 14 residues. The DNA for the CDR3 is TGTGCCAGTAGTATTCAGGGGGGGAACACTGAAGCTTTCTTT. Translated, it gives CASSIQGGNTEAFF.

The rearrangement joins TRBV5-1 to TRBJ2-6; 9 nucleotides line up with TRBD2. The trim removed 0 bases at V and 0 bases at J, leaving 13 bases unmatched. CDR3 length: 21 amino acids. CDR1 and CDR2 from the germline V gene are SGHRS and YFSETQ. The CDR3 nucleotides read TGCGCCAGCAGCTTGGATATCGTAGCTAGCGGGGCTCTCTCTGGGGCCAACGTCCTGACTTTC. Residues: CASSLDIVASGALSGANVLTF.

The chain uses TRBV29-1 and TRBJ2-7; 11 bases agree with TRBD1. CDR1 is SQVTM and CDR2 is ANQGSEA in the germline V gene. The CDR3 has 14 residues. The trim removed 6 bases at V and 0 bases at J, leaving 4 bases unmatched. The CDR3 sequence is CSVRGTGGSYEQYF. The CDR3 DNA reads TGCAGCGTCCGCGGGACAGGGGGCTCCTACGAGCAGTACTTC.

J is TRBJ2-7 and V is TRBV2; 9 bases are shared with TRBD2. This CDR3 is 12 amino acids long. CDR1 and CDR2 (germline): SNHLY, FYNNEI. After removal of 2 bases from V and 10 bases from J, the junction contained 3 bases not matched to a gene. CDR3 in DNA: TGTGCCAGCAGTGAACTAGCGGGAACCCAGTACTTC. Translation gives CASSELAGTQYF. Using reference TRBV2 and TRBJ2-7 for the parts outside the CDR3, the full variable domain is EPEVTQTPSHQVTQMGQEVILRCVPISNHLYFYWYRQILGQKVEFLVSFYNNEISEKSEIFDDQFSVERPDGSNFTLKIRSTKLEDSAMYFCASSELAGTQYFGPGTRLTVT.

The rearrangement links TRBV7-9 to TRBJ2-7; 12 positions match TRBD1. This CDR3 comprises 14 residues. CDR1 is SEHNR, CDR2 FQNEAQ, per germline (reference sequence). Losses at the gene ends were 5 bases for V and 3 bases for J; bases not matched to a gene: 2. CDR3 DNA sequence: TGTGCCAGCAGCGGGACAGGGGGCGACTACGAGCAGTACTTC. Its protein product is CASSGTGGDYEQYF. Drawing the rest from reference TRBV7-9 and TRBJ2-7, the complete variable domain is DTGVSQNPRHKITKRGQNVTFRCDPISEHNRLYWYRQTLGQGPEFLTYFQNEAQLEKSRLLSDRFSAERPKGSFSTLEIQRTEQGDSAMYLCASSGTGGDYEQYFGPGTRLTVT.

The gene calls are TRBV2 and TRBJ2-6, with 7 positions matching TRBD2. The CDR3 covers 16 residues. Germline V gene data show CDR1 as SNHLY and CDR2 as FYNNEI. The trim removed 4 bases at V and 4 bases at J, leaving 7 bases unmatched. This CDR3 reads CASSVGGEVGANVLTF. CDR3 bases: TGTGCCAGCAGTGTTGGGGGGGAGGTGGGGGCCAACGTCCTGACTTTC.

This sequence joins TRBV5-1 and TRBJ2-3; D is unclear. The CDR3 sequence is 14 residues long. Germline assignment: CDR1 SGHRS and CDR2 YFSETQ. With 2 bases removed from V and 0 bases from J, the gap between germline ends came to 7 bases. The CDR3 DNA follows: TGCGCCAGCAGCTTTCAGGCAAGCACAGATACGCAGTATTTT. Its protein product is CASSFQASTDTQYF. Variable domain in full (rest from reference TRBV5-1 and TRBJ2-3): KAGVTQTPRYLIKTRGQQVTLSCSPISGHRSVSWYQQTPGQGLQFLFEYFSETQRNKGNFPGRFSGRQFSNSRSEMNVSTLELGDSALYLCASSFQASTDTQYFGPGTRLTVL.

The CDR3 reads CASSTQGDDYEQYF. In nucleotides, the CDR3 is TGTGCCAGCAGCACACAGGGGGACGACTACGAGCAGTACTTC. The chain carries TRBV5-6 and TRBJ2-7, with 8 bases identical to TRBD1. Germline V gene data show CDR1 as SGHDT and CDR2 as YYEEEE. The CDR3 sequence is 14 residues long. J was trimmed by 3 bases and V by 4 bases; bases with no gene match: 6. Using reference TRBV5-6 and TRBJ2-7 for the parts outside the CDR3, the full variable domain is DAGVTQSPTHLIKTRGQQVTLRCSPKSGHDTVSWYQQALGQGPQFIFQYYEEEERQRGNFPDRFSGHQFPNYSSELNVNALLLGDSALYLCASSTQGDDYEQYFGPGTRLTVT.